This record concerns one T cell receptor (beta chain) sequence. Antigen specificity is unknown. TCRdb's copy holds only in-frame clones and misses some; the assay was immunoSEQ multiplex PCR. This repertoire shows 130,000 to 150,000 clones, around 90% found once; its top ten account for 7.9%. These data belong to a study of cytomegalovirus exposure and HLA in healthy donors. Study background: The 120 validation repertoires used the same platform as the 650 to 850 first-cohort repertoires (as reported by a later analysis). Study results and caveats: The study designated fewer than 200 TCR beta chains cytomegalovirus-associated. Reports credit the classifier with highly specific, highly sensitive diagnosis of cytomegalovirus status.

The sequence was collected from a woman between 18 and 29 years old in good health and CMV-seropositive. Sequencing was performed on PBMCs.

The CDR3 here is CASSLLQGAYEQYF. The CDR3 nucleotides are TGTGCCAGCAGCTTATTGCAGGGGGCCTACGAGCAGTACTTC. This chain links TRBV7-8 with TRBJ2-7, with 7 bases lining up with TRBD1. In germline, CDR1 is SGHVS, CDR2 FQNEAQ. The CDR3 runs to 14 residues. After removal of 2 bases from V and 2 bases from J, the junction contained 3 bases not matched to a gene.